This is a list of T cell receptor beta chains from one sample in a study of blood T cell repertoires in COVID-19. Produced via immunoSEQ multiplex PCR; TCRdb's table is partial and in-frame only. The table records 30,000 to 40,000 clones, more than 75% of them present only once. The sample was peripheral blood. The receptors were gathered from a man aged 55-75 years with active COVID-19. Both conserved end residues are part of each CDR3. The order of the fields is D gene, clone size, J gene, V gene, CDR3 DNA, CDR3 protein. A D gene is named only where the DNA matches it firmly. The size of a clone is reported for some rows only, either as once, few or many, or as a class for expanded clones.

d_gene: NA; abundance: NA; j_gene: TRBJ1-1; v_gene: TRBV7-9; CDR3nt: TGTGCCAGCAGCTTTCAACAGGACACTGAAGCTTTCTTT; CDR3aa: CASSFQQDTEAFF
d_gene: NA; abundance: NA; j_gene: TRBJ2-7; v_gene: TRBV27; CDR3nt: TGTGCCAGCAGTTTAAATAGGGGTTACGAGCAGTACTTC; CDR3aa: CASSLNRGYEQYF
d_gene: NA; abundance: NA; j_gene: TRBJ2-3; v_gene: TRBV7-3; CDR3nt: TGTGCCAGCAGCTTAAGTCCAGCGTCAGATACGCAGTATTTT; CDR3aa: CASSLSPASDTQYF
d_gene: TRBD2; abundance: NA; j_gene: TRBJ2-3; v_gene: TRBV7-3; CDR3nt: TGTGCCAGCAGCCTTAGCGGGATAGAGACAGATACGCAGTATTTT; CDR3aa: CASSLSGIETDTQYF
d_gene: TRBD1; abundance: NA; j_gene: TRBJ1-5; v_gene: TRBV9; CDR3nt: TGTGCCAGCAGCGTAACAGGGGAGTTCAATCAGCCCCAGCATTTT; CDR3aa: CASSVTGEFNQPQHF
d_gene: NA; abundance: few; j_gene: TRBJ1-6; v_gene: TRBV7-2; CDR3nt: TGTGCCAGCAGTCGCACGACGGGAAATAATTCACCCCTCCACTTT; CDR3aa: CASSRTTGNNSPLHF
d_gene: NA; abundance: NA; j_gene: TRBJ2-5; v_gene: TRBV19; CDR3nt: TGTGCCAGTAGTTCCCCAATAGGGGGGGGCCAAGAGACCCAGTACTTC; CDR3aa: CASSSPIGGGQETQYF
d_gene: TRBD2; abundance: NA; j_gene: TRBJ2-3; v_gene: TRBV5-5; CDR3nt: TGTGCCAGCAGGGGACTAGCGGGAGGGCCACCAGATACGCAGTATTTT; CDR3aa: CASRGLAGGPPDTQYF
d_gene: TRBD1; abundance: NA; j_gene: TRBJ2-2; v_gene: TRBV11-2; CDR3nt: TGTGCCAGCAGCTTACGGGGCAGGGGGATCACCGGGGAGCTGTTTTTT; CDR3aa: CASSLRGRGITGELFF
d_gene: NA; abundance: NA; j_gene: TRBJ2-3; v_gene: TRBV3-1/TRBV3-2; CDR3nt: TGTGCCAGCAGCCAAGGGGGAGCAGATACGCAGTATTTT; CDR3aa: CASSQGGADTQYF
d_gene: NA; abundance: few; j_gene: TRBJ1-2; v_gene: TRBV6-5; CDR3nt: TGTGCCTGCGCCCCCGGGGTTTGGCCTAGTGGCTACACCTTC; CDR3aa: CACAPGVWPSGYTF
d_gene: TRBD2; abundance: NA; j_gene: TRBJ2-3; v_gene: TRBV5-1; CDR3nt: TGCGCCAGCAGCGGCGGGACTAGCGGGATATTCGATACGCAGTATTTT; CDR3aa: CASSGGTSGIFDTQYF
d_gene: NA; abundance: NA; j_gene: TRBJ2-7; v_gene: TRBV27; CDR3nt: TGTGCCAGTCAAGTGGGGCGGATTCGATACGAGCAGTACTTC; CDR3aa: CASQVGRIRYEQYF
d_gene: NA; abundance: NA; j_gene: TRBJ2-7; v_gene: TRBV3-1/TRBV3-2; CDR3nt: TGTGCCAGCAGCCAAGATGCGGTCCGGACAGAAAGCTACGAGCAGTACTTC; CDR3aa: CASSQDAVRTESYEQYF
d_gene: NA; abundance: NA; j_gene: TRBJ1-4; v_gene: TRBV27; CDR3nt: TGTGCCAGCAGTTTAATCGGTTCGGGGAATGAAAAACTGTTTTTT; CDR3aa: CASSLIGSGNEKLFF
d_gene: TRBD1; abundance: NA; j_gene: TRBJ1-3; v_gene: TRBV6-5; CDR3nt: TGTGCCAGCATGCAGGGGGCCTCGAACACCATATATTTT; CDR3aa: CASMQGASNTIYF
d_gene: TRBD2; abundance: NA; j_gene: TRBJ2-3; v_gene: TRBV3-1/TRBV3-2; CDR3nt: TGTGCCAGCAGCCCTTTAGCGGGGGATACAGATACGCAGTATTTT; CDR3aa: CASSPLAGDTDTQYF
d_gene: NA; abundance: NA; j_gene: TRBJ1-6; v_gene: TRBV27; CDR3nt: TGTGCCAGCAGACCGGGGAACTCACCCCTCCACTTT; CDR3aa: CASRPGNSPLHF
d_gene: TRBD1; abundance: NA; j_gene: TRBJ2-2; v_gene: TRBV11-1; CDR3nt: TGTGCCAGCAGCTGGGACAGGGGTTTCGCCGGGGAGCTGTTTTTT; CDR3aa: CASSWDRGFAGELFF
d_gene: NA; abundance: NA; j_gene: TRBJ1-1; v_gene: TRBV5-4; CDR3nt: TGTGCCAGCAGCTTGGACGTAAGTAGCTTCGGGGACACTGAAGCTTTCTTT; CDR3aa: CASSLDVSSFGDTEAFF
d_gene: TRBD1; abundance: NA; j_gene: TRBJ2-3; v_gene: TRBV7-9; CDR3nt: TGTGCCAGCAGCCCGGACAGGCCCCCGCAGTATTTT; CDR3aa: CASSPDRPPQYF
d_gene: TRBD2; abundance: NA; j_gene: TRBJ2-3; v_gene: TRBV7-2; CDR3nt: TGTGCCAGCAGCTTTGGCGGGAGGGCATTAGATACGCAGTATTTT; CDR3aa: CASSFGGRALDTQYF
d_gene: NA; abundance: NA; j_gene: TRBJ2-5; v_gene: TRBV7-5; CDR3nt: TGTGCCAGAAGCTTTTCCCCGGGACAGGGGGGACGAACCCACAGGGAGACCCAGTACTTC; CDR3aa: CARSFSPGQGGRTHRETQYF
d_gene: TRBD2; abundance: NA; j_gene: TRBJ2-7; v_gene: TRBV5-1; CDR3nt: TGCGCCAGCAGCTTGGACCCTAGCGGAGGCCGGGAGCAGTACTTC; CDR3aa: CASSLDPSGGREQYF
d_gene: TRBD2; abundance: NA; j_gene: TRBJ2-5; v_gene: TRBV4-3; CDR3nt: TGCGCCAGCAGCCAAATAGCGGGGGGGCGGGAGACCCAGTACTTC; CDR3aa: CASSQIAGGRETQYF
d_gene: TRBD1; abundance: NA; j_gene: TRBJ2-7; v_gene: TRBV11-1; CDR3nt: TGTGCCAGCAGCCCGGACAGGGGAACCTACGAGCAGTACTTC; CDR3aa: CASSPDRGTYEQYF
d_gene: NA; abundance: NA; j_gene: TRBJ2-1; v_gene: TRBV5-1; CDR3nt: TGCGCCAGCAGACCCGAGCTAGAGCCGACTACATACAATGAGCAGTTCTTC; CDR3aa: CASRPELEPTTYNEQFF
d_gene: TRBD2; abundance: NA; j_gene: TRBJ2-5; v_gene: TRBV5-1; CDR3nt: TGCGCCAGCAGCCCGGTGGGGGGGGTCCAAGAGACCCAGTACTTC; CDR3aa: CASSPVGGVQETQYF
d_gene: NA; abundance: NA; j_gene: TRBJ2-6; v_gene: TRBV29-1; CDR3nt: TGCAGCGTTGAGAGTTCTGGGGCCAACGTCCTGACTTTC; CDR3aa: CSVESSGANVLTF
d_gene: TRBD2; abundance: NA; j_gene: TRBJ2-7; v_gene: TRBV19; CDR3nt: TGTGCCAGTAGGAGCACTAGCGGAGCCAGGTACGAGCAGTACTTC; CDR3aa: CASRSTSGARYEQYF
d_gene: NA; abundance: few; j_gene: TRBJ1-6; v_gene: TRBV21-1; CDR3nt: TGTGCCAGCAGCACCCGGGATGGTCCCCCCGGACGGGAATATTCACCCCTCCACTTT; CDR3aa: CASSTRDGPPGREYSPLHF
d_gene: TRBD2; abundance: NA; j_gene: TRBJ2-3; v_gene: TRBV18; CDR3nt: TGTGCCAGCTCACCACCGAACACAGCGGGGGTAACAGATACGCAGTATTTT; CDR3aa: CASSPPNTAGVTDTQYF
d_gene: NA; abundance: NA; j_gene: TRBJ1-2; v_gene: TRBV13; CDR3nt: TGTGCCAGCACTATTACGGGAGTAGATAACTATGGCTACACCTTC; CDR3aa: CASTITGVDNYGYTF
d_gene: TRBD1; abundance: NA; j_gene: TRBJ1-6; v_gene: TRBV4-2; CDR3nt: TGTGCCAGCAGCCAACTGACAGGGACCAATTCACCCCTCCACTTT; CDR3aa: CASSQLTGTNSPLHF
d_gene: NA; abundance: few; j_gene: TRBJ2-1; v_gene: TRBV3-1/TRBV3-2; CDR3nt: TGTGCCAGCAGCCAAACAAATGAGCAGTTCTTC; CDR3aa: CASSQTNEQFF
d_gene: NA; abundance: NA; j_gene: TRBJ2-5; v_gene: TRBV4-3; CDR3nt: TGCGCCAGCAGCCAAGAATGGCTCCAAGAGACCCAGTACTTC; CDR3aa: CASSQEWLQETQYF
d_gene: TRBD1; abundance: NA; j_gene: TRBJ2-7; v_gene: TRBV3-1/TRBV3-2; CDR3nt: TGTGCCAGCAGCCGTCCCGGGACAGGGGGCGAGCAGTACTTC; CDR3aa: CASSRPGTGGEQYF
d_gene: TRBD2; abundance: NA; j_gene: TRBJ2-2; v_gene: TRBV7-3; CDR3nt: TGTGCCAGCAGCGATCACCTAGCGGGAGGTCTCACCGGGGAGCTGTTTTTT; CDR3aa: CASSDHLAGGLTGELFF
d_gene: NA; abundance: NA; j_gene: TRBJ2-5; v_gene: TRBV5-6; CDR3nt: TGTGCCAGCAGCTCGTCTAACAGGTACCAAGAGACCCAGTACTTC; CDR3aa: CASSSSNRYQETQYF
d_gene: NA; abundance: NA; j_gene: TRBJ1-6; v_gene: TRBV2; CDR3nt: TGTGCCAGCAGTGAAGGGACAGATAATTCACCCCTCCACTTT; CDR3aa: CASSEGTDNSPLHF
d_gene: TRBD1; abundance: NA; j_gene: TRBJ2-1; v_gene: TRBV27; CDR3nt: TGTGCCAGCAGTCCGGGACAGGGGGGAAGTGAGCAGTTCTTC; CDR3aa: CASSPGQGGSEQFF
d_gene: NA; abundance: NA; j_gene: TRBJ1-5; v_gene: TRBV12-3/TRBV12-4; CDR3nt: TGTGCCAGCAGTTTAGCGAGGGATCAGCCCCAGCATTTT; CDR3aa: CASSLARDQPQHF
d_gene: NA; abundance: NA; j_gene: TRBJ1-4; v_gene: TRBV18; CDR3nt: TGTGCCAGCTGCAGGGGTGTAAATGAAAAACTGTTTTTT; CDR3aa: CASCRGVNEKLFF
d_gene: NA; abundance: NA; j_gene: TRBJ2-2; v_gene: TRBV11-2; CDR3nt: TGTGCCAGCAGCTTGAGTTACACCGGGGAGCTGTTTTTT; CDR3aa: CASSLSYTGELFF
d_gene: NA; abundance: NA; j_gene: TRBJ2-4; v_gene: TRBV3-1/TRBV3-2; CDR3nt: TGTGCCAGCAGCCTTCAACAGGGCGCCAAAAACATTCAGTACTTC; CDR3aa: CASSLQQGAKNIQYF
d_gene: NA; abundance: NA; j_gene: TRBJ1-2; v_gene: TRBV16; CDR3nt: TGTGCCAGCAGCCAATCGCGGGACGGTGGCTACACCTTC; CDR3aa: CASSQSRDGGYTF
d_gene: TRBD2; abundance: NA; j_gene: TRBJ2-7; v_gene: TRBV7-9; CDR3nt: TGTGCCAGCAGCCCGGGAGGGTACGAGCAGTACTTC; CDR3aa: CASSPGGYEQYF
d_gene: NA; abundance: once; j_gene: TRBJ1-2; v_gene: TRBV6-2/TRBV6-3; CDR3nt: TGTGCCAGCAGTTACTCGGGCAGCGGTGGCTACACCTTC; CDR3aa: CASSYSGSGGYTF
d_gene: TRBD2; abundance: NA; j_gene: TRBJ2-3; v_gene: TRBV9; CDR3nt: TGTGCCAGCAGCTCCCAGGGCGGGGGGGCCGTAGATACGCAGTATTTT; CDR3aa: CASSSQGGGAVDTQYF
d_gene: TRBD1; abundance: NA; j_gene: TRBJ1-5; v_gene: TRBV6-5; CDR3nt: TGTGCCAGCAACCGACAGGGACAGCCCCAGCATTTT; CDR3aa: CASNRQGQPQHF